This T cell receptor beta chain came from a study of T cell responses to AZD1222 COVID-19 vaccine. This clone has a single count. CDR1 is MNHEY and CDR2 is SVGAGI in the germline V gene. The CDR3 totals 15 residues. Losses at the gene ends were 4 bases for V and 0 bases for J; bases not matched to a gene: 3. Assay used: immunoSEQ multiplex PCR; TCRdb lists only in-frame clones, some missing. The sample has 100,000 to 150,000 clones; roughly nine tenths are singletons. The input for sequencing was peripheral blood, taken on day 0 of AZD1222 vaccination. This chain links TRBV6-5 with TRBJ1-1; 9 bases line up with TRBD1. This receptor was obtained from an adult in good health. CDR3 amino acids: CASSSGTGLNTEAFF. The DNA for the CDR3 is TGTGCCAGCAGTTCCGGGACAGGGCTGAACACTGAAGCTTTCTTT.